This T cell receptor beta chain was captured in a study of human T cells and chemical hapten exposure. Study-level background: The study lasted around 5 months, and patients were dosed weekly with diphenylcyclopropenone on the scalp throughout. TCR yield per sample varied, mainly due to pooled library volumes.

Comments on this clonotype: Its antigen is unknown.

For the library, individual cDNA molecules each received unique molecular identifiers. TCRdb reanalysed the RACE reads using MiXCR and keeps one entry per CDR3 protein. The table records about 50,000 distinct CDR3 sequences, about 10% of them present only once. The study, taken as a whole, reports: Against controls, expanded TCRs gave rise to significantly more large CDR3 similarity clusters.

CDR3 length: 15 residues. With 5 bases removed from V and 7 bases from J, the gap between germline ends came to 15 bases. Germline CDR1 SGHAT, CDR2 FQNNGV. The sample's time point: patch test 2, 6 weeks after DPC sensitization. The treatment is: therapeutic diphenylcyclopropenone sensitization with weekly scalp DPC. The receptor was derived from a woman aged 50 to 60 with alopecia areata. Some clones in this sample may be carry-over from other donors' samples. The source was whole blood, collected in connection with sensitization to the hapten diphenylcyclopropenone (DPC). The chain combines TRBV11-2 with TRBJ1-6; tentatively, D is TRBD1 (5 bases). As DNA, the CDR3 is TGTGCCAGCAGCCGACGGGCCGGGGGAAATTCACCCCTCCACTTT. Translated: CASSRRAGGNSPLHF.